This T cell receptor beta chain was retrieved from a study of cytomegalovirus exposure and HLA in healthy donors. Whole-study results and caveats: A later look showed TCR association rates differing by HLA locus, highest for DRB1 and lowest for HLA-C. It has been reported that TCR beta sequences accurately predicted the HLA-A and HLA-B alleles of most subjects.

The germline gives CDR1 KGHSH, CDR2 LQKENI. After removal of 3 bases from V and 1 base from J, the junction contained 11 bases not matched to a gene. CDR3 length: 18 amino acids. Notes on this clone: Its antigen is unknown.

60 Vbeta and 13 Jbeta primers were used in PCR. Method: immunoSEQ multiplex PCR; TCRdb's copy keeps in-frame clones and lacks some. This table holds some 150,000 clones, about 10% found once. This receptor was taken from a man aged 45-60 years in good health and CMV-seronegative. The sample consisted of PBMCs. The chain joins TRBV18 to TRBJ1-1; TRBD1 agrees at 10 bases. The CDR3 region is CASSPQEGQGMTNTEAFF. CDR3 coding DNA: TGTGCCAGCTCACCTCAAGAGGGACAGGGGATGACGAACACTGAAGCTTTCTTT.